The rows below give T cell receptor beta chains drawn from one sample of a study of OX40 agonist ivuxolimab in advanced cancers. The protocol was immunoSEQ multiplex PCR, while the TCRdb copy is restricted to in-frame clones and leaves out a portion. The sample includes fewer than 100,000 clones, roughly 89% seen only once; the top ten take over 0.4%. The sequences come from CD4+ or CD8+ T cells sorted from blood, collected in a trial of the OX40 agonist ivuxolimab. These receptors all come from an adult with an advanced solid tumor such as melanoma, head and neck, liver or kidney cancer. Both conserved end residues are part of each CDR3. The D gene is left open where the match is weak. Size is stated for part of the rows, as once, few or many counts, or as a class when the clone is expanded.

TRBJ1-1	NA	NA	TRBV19	TGTGCCAGTAGTATGAGCGGCGGCACTGAAGCTTTCTTT	CASSMSGGTEAFF
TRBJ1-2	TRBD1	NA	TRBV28	TGTGCCAGCACCCTGGGAGGGGGCAGGGGTGGCTACACCTTC	CASTLGGGRGGYTF
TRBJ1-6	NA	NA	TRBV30	TGTGCCTCCCCAAAGGCCTCCTATAATTCACCCCTCCACTTT	CASPKASYNSPLHF
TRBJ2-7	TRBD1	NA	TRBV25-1	TGTGCCAGCAGGGGGACAGGGGGTATCCACGAGCAGTACTTC	CASRGTGGIHEQYF
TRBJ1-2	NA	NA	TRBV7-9	TGTGCCAGCAGTTATGGCCCCTCGAGGGGCTATGGCTACACCTTC	CASSYGPSRGYGYTF
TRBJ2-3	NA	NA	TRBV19	TGTGCCAGTAGTCCTTTACTCAGCACAGATACGCAGTATTTT	CASSPLLSTDTQYF
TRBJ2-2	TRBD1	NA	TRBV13	TGTGCCAGCAGCCTGGACAGGGGGGAGCTGTTTTTT	CASSLDRGELFF
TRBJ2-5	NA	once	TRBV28	TGTGCCAGCAGTTCTAACAGGGGGGGCGAGAGGGAGACCCAGTACTTC	CASSSNRGGERETQYF
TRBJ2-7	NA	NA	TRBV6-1	TGTGCCAGCAACTTACAGGGGACTCCCTACGAGCAGTACTTC	CASNLQGTPYEQYF
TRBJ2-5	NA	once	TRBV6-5	TGTGCCAGCAGTGCGCCGGGGCAAGAGACCCAGTACTTC	CASSAPGQETQYF
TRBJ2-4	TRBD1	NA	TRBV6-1	TGTGCCAGCAGGTGGACAGGGGCGGGCATTCAGTACTTC	CASRWTGAGIQYF
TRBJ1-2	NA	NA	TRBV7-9	TGTGCCAGCAGCCCGGGACCGTTCTATGGCTACACCTTC	CASSPGPFYGYTF
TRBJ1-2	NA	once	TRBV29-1	TGCAGCGTTGAAGATTACCTGAATGGCTACACCTTC	CSVEDYLNGYTF
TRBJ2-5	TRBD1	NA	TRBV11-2	TGTGCCAGCAGCCGCCAGGGGGTGGCCCAGTACTTC	CASSRQGVAQYF
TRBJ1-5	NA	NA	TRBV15	TGTGCCACCAGCAGAGGGGGGAGAGGGGGAATTCAGCCCCAGCATTTT	CATSRGGRGGIQPQHF
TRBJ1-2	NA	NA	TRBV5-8	TGTGCCAGCAGGATCACGGGTACATATGGCTACACCTTC	CASRITGTYGYTF